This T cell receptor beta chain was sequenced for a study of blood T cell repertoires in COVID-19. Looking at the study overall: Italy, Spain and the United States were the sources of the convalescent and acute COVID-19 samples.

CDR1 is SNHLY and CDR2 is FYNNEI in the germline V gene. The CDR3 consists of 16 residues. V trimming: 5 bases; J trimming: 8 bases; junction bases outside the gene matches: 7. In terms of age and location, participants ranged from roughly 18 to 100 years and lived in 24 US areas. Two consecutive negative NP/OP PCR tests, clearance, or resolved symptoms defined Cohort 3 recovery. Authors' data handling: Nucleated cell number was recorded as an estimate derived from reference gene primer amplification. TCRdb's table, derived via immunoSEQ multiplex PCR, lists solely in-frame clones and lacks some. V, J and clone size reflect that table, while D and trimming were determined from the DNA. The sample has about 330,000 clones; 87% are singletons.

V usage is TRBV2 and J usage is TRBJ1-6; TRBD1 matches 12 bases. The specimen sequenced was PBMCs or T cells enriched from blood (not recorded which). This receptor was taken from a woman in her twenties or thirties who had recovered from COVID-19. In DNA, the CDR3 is TGTGCCAGCAGTCAAGGGACAGGGGGCGCCGATTCACCCCTCCACTTT. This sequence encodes CASSQGTGGADSPLHF.